A selection of T cell receptor beta chains follows, all from one sample in a study of cytomegalovirus exposure and HLA in healthy donors. Produced via immunoSEQ multiplex PCR; TCRdb's table is partial and in-frame only. Seen here are around 300,000 clones, roughly 87% observed once, and the top ten hold over 1%. The source material was PBMCs. The receptors stem from a woman in her 30s in good health and CMV-seropositive. Both conserved end residues are part of each CDR3. The order of the fields is V gene, CDR3 length, CDR3 protein.

TRBV6-5,16,CASSYVGTSYNSPLHF
TRBV27,16,CASSLTDRVRRFGYTF
TRBV7-9,13,CASSRKQGYEQYF
TRBV30,14,CAWSVRRASYEQYF
TRBV29-1,14,CSVDLGQGAYEQYF
TRBV6-4,12,CASKDRYNEQFF
TRBV28,17,CASSLFPPGQGTDTQYF
TRBV28,12,CASSPGRGVKFF
TRBV29-1,15,CSVDPGAEGANVLTF
TRBV14,14,CASSQILASNEQFF
TRBV29-1,14,CSVVAGGSYNEQFF
TRBV27,16,CASSNSGGQGLHEQYF
TRBV5-4,15,CASSLVEGPSYGYTF
TRBV9,14,CASSVEAGRETQYF
TRBV10-1,16,CASTTGGGRSYNEQFF
TRBV7-8,14,CASSSQVINQPQHF
TRBV5-1,14,CASSFAGVMNTQYF
TRBV30,13,CACQTSGSYIQYF
TRBV19,15,CASSDRGQASGIQYF
TRBV28,11,CASSYTDTQYF
TRBV7-3,17,CASSSGLAGSNTGELFF
TRBV7-9,16,CASSPRTGGREDTQYF
TRBV7-6,14,CASSLQEYSYEQYF
TRBV6-6,14,CASRTGQGLYEQYF
TRBV27,14,CASSQGTTPFTQYF
TRBV5-6,15,CASSARDRVGEKLFF